Listed here is a single T cell receptor (beta chain). This specimen comes from a study of OX40 agonist ivuxolimab in advanced cancers. On the study more broadly: Patients received ivuxolimab, an agonistic anti-OX40 (CD134) antibody. Mean age roughly 65 years, range about 20 to 85; 82.7% male. Checkpoint inhibitors had been given previously to roughly 36% of patients.

Any history of autoimmune disease or systemic immunosuppression disqualified patients. Germline CDR1 and CDR2: SGHRS and YFSETQ. V trimming: 6 bases; J trimming: 7 bases; junction bases outside the gene matches: 8. CDR3 length equals 14 residues. The method was immunoSEQ multiplex PCR; TCRdb's version includes in-frame clones alone and lacks a portion of them. The sample shows about 69,000 clones, around four fifths of them seen only once. The source of this sequence is an adult with an advanced solid tumor such as melanoma, head and neck, liver or kidney cancer. The gene calls are TRBV5-1 and TRBJ2-1; 9 bases map to TRBD1. This specimen was CD4+ or CD8+ T cells sorted from blood, taken in a trial of the OX40 agonist ivuxolimab. The CDR3: CASNKGQGLNEQFF. The CDR3 DNA reads TGCGCCAGCAACAAGGGACAGGGACTAAATGAGCAGTTCTTC.